The clone carrying this T cell receptor (beta chain) was seen many times. What it binds is not known. As for time point: newly diagnosed GD, antithyroid drugs for less than 3 months. Construction of the TCR library relied on RNA isolated from PBMCs. The data are from a study of regulatory T cells in long-lasting Graves disease. Background on the study: Antithyroid drug exposure in newly diagnosed Graves' patients had lasted under 3 months.

Study conclusions and caveats: Persistent Graves' patients showed reduced TCR diversity versus newly diagnosed patients.

Unmatched junction bases numbered 15, after V lost 4 bases and J lost 0 bases. Germline V lookup: CDR1 SGDLS, CDR2 YYNGEE. The CDR3 loop spans 18 amino acids. Investigators prepared the TCR beta libraries by applying iRepertoire HTBI primers and Arm-PCR of CDR3 regions. TCRdb reprocessed the multiplex PCR reads with MiXCR, giving one entry per CDR3 protein. The table records about 320,000 distinct CDR3 sequences, approximately 20% of them present only once. This sequence joins TRBV9 and TRBJ1-1, with 7 bases fitting TRBD1. The sequence was obtained from a female donor with Graves disease. Sequences were derived from peripheral blood mononuclear cells (PBMCs), sampled at new diagnosis, from a patient treated with antithyroid drugs. The CDR3 DNA is TGTGCCAGCAGCACCCGAACCGTCGGGACAGATATGAACACTGAAGCTTTCTTT. This sequence encodes CASSTRTVGTDMNTEAFF.